This TCR beta chain was retrieved from a study of long-term antiretroviral therapy in people with HIV (dated 2022 in TCRdb). Regarding the research as a whole: The earliest samples were collected roughly a decade before the 2015 WHO recommendation for immediate ART, at a time when ART was usually postponed until CD4 counts fell. A retrospective serial study tested whether changes in peripheral blood TRB repertoire composition and diversity were associated with ART initiation and durable HIV suppression. The cohort contributed about 180 cryopreserved PBMC samples from around 30 adults with confirmed HIV infection, collected serially over a mean of about 6 years (range 1-12). Among the 30 to 35 participants with HIV, about a dozen were female. Test extractions of a monoclonal T-cell line alongside about 30 polyclonal samples showed no cross-contamination during QIAcube processing. Broader findings and caveats from the paper: Because pre-ART samples had limited cell numbers, unsorted PBMC were profiled rather than sorted CD4+ and CD8+ T cells. The samples were dated from about 2004 to 2018, and the ART regimens that were used may be less effective than current ART regimens. Inferences about post-ART repertoire changes were limited because no data were available on ART adherence, viral resistance or therapy changes. CDR3 length ranges in HIV repertoires were narrower than in controls, and network structure suggested an antigen-experienced repertoire with only a slight naive shift after ART. Starting ART was linked to a significant rise in TRB diversity, yet even after long-term ART the diversity remained significantly lower than in transplant donor controls. Since PBMC availability was limited, sequencing covered only the TCR beta chain, with no alpha chain pairing. Expanded TRB clones identified before ART initiation dominated the repertoire across all time points, though the dominance fluctuated and decreased in many PLHIV after ART.

To be included, a participant needed at least one PBMC sample from before ART initiation plus at least two post-ART samples. Treatment was received in the United States of America by all participants with HIV. Before DNA extraction, cryopreserved samples of roughly 0.9-11 million PBMC were thawed and washed. At the time of the earliest PBMC sample for each participant with HIV, ages ranged from roughly 23 to 55 years. Each participant contributed PBMC samples from 1-4 timepoints before ART initiation and 2-8 timepoints after ART initiation, with a median of 7 samples. Serial HIV viral load, CD4+ T-cell count, ART history and demographic data were obtained for every participant. Using a Qiagen kit on a QIAcube, genomic DNA was extracted from unsorted PBMC, with samples processed in batches of 12. CDR1 and CDR2, per the germline V gene (reference sequence), are MNHEY and SMNVEV. From the cysteine up to the phenylalanine, the CDR3 has a length of 16 residues. Of the read, only the CDR3 DNA is kept; its 48 bases are in frame from base 1. Unmatched junction bases come to 7, with V trimmed by 1 base and J by 8 bases.

The immunoSEQ hsTCRB v3.0 assay was used at survey level resolution to sequence the TRB variable region. TRB sequencing targeted a depth of 40,000-50,000 T-cell genomes per sample. TRB libraries were pooled and sequenced on an Illumina MiSeq using a v3 150-cycle kit. As for the authors' bioinformatics: Repertoire analysis was run in R within a reproducible Nextflow workflow that covered QC, data transformation and analysis. LymphoSeq2, an R package for exploring AIRR-Seq data, was used to implement custom analyses. After excluding several samples that yielded fewer than 5000 total TRB sequences, roughly 190 HIV repertoires remained for analysis. Among the roughly 190 retained HIV repertoires, approximately 59 were collected before ART initiation and roughly 130 after ART initiation. Each repertoire was downsampled to 5000 TRB nucleotide sequences, and summary statistics were averaged across 100 downsampling iterations. The analysis kept only TRB sequences whose CDR3 regions were at least seven amino acids long. Two measures captured diversity: a Shannon entropy-derived clonality score and the Gini coefficient. Repertoire networks linked the top 5000 CDR3 amino acid sequences whenever two sequences differed by an edit distance of one. For TRB CDR3 amino acid sequences, antigen specificity groups and MHC restriction were predicted with GLIPH2. CDR3 amino acid sequences were matched against VDJdb and McPAS-TCR to flag known CMV, EBV, HIV or tissue antigen associations. Pre-ART, post-ART and control groups were compared with Wilcoxon signed-rank tests and Holm-Bonferroni correction. This immuneACCESS table, as held by TCRdb, lists in-frame sequences with V and J called but not all clones. Of the missing ones, under half trace to an unresolved V gene in checked studies; the others have no known cause. V and J calls and clone size are those listed in that table; D and trimming were worked out from the DNA. This sample gives about 16,000 clones in total; around nine tenths of them show up just once. Of the sample, roughly 14% falls within the top ten clones.

About this clone: The specificity of this receptor is unknown. Base-call qualities are not available, and no considerably larger clone is one nucleotide away.

The receptor's source is a woman aged 25 to 39 with HIV. The chain employs TRBV27 and TRBJ2-1; TRBD2 agrees with 11 junctional bases. Sequencing was performed on unsorted PBMCs, taken more than 2.2 years before starting antiretroviral therapy. The nucleotide sequence is TGTGCCAGCAGTTTATTTCTTAGCGGGGGGGCCCATGAGCAGTTCTTC. The translation is CASSLFLSGGAHEQFF.